This T cell receptor (beta chain) was recovered during a study of shared clonotypes between healthy human individuals. Whole-study findings and limits: Memory subsets had estimated richness that was generally smaller than that of naive subsets. Naive CD4 clonotype sharing across several donors was approximately 5.2%.

Trimming pared 7 bases from V and 6 bases from J, leaving 12 bases between. The CDR3 consists of 12 residues. Germline V lookup: CDR1 MNHEY, CDR2 SVGAGI. Concerning this clone itself: Its antigen is not identified.

The donors, all of them Caucasian adults, lived in Nashville, Tennessee. Authors' methods: Quality scores were absent from the junction-only immunoSEQ sequences, so filtering differed. Sequenced by immunoSEQ multiplex PCR; TCRdb stores in-frame clones only, minus some. V, J and clone size reflect that table, while D and trimming were determined from the DNA. Of over 1.5 million clones detected, 95% to 99% appear once; the ten largest clones hold about 0.45%. The clonotype comes from a man in his thirties or forties in good health. Source material: naive CD4+ T cells sorted from blood. As to subset: CD45RA+ positively selected. The V gene is TRBV6-5, the J gene TRBJ1-1; D perhaps matches TRBD1 (5 bases). CDR3 bases: TGTGCCAGCAAGATGGGGGGTTCTGAAGCTTTCTTT. Encoded protein: CASKMGGSEAFF.